The sequence of this T cell receptor (beta chain) was determined in a study of Ad26.COV2.S vaccination and SARS-CoV-2 variants. Regarding this clone: As yet, its antigen is unknown.

The treatment is: some 19 received Ad26.COV2.S at low or high dose, single or two shots; 5 received placebo; per-sample allocation not given. Sampling took place 63 days after the first vaccine or placebo injection. Expressing Wuhan-strain SARS-CoV-2 spike, an Ad26 vector served as the vaccine. With 1 base clipped from V and 6 bases from J, the junction kept 11 bases outside the gene matches. The CDR3 runs to 16 residues. Per germline, CDR1 SGHRS and CDR2 YFSETQ. Findings of the study overall: Spike-specific TCR breadth in vaccine recipients exceeded that seen in placebo recipients. The TCR breadth and depth analyses may have understated or missed part of the total T cell responses.

Produced via immunoSEQ multiplex PCR; TCRdb's table is partial and in-frame only. The profile covers around 500,000 clones, with about 89% appearing a single time and 1.7% taken by the ten largest. This clonotype was sampled from a person between 18 and 59 years old who received the Ad26.COV2.S COVID-19 vaccine or a placebo. The material sequenced was peripheral blood, taken in a trial of Ad26.COV2.S vaccine versus placebo. The chain links TRBV5-1 to TRBJ1-1, with TRBD1 matching 8 bases. The CDR3, as DNA: TGCGCCAGCAGCTTGATCTCAGGGGGCGCGGTGGCTGAAGCTTTCTTT. Its protein is CASSLISGGAVAEAFF.